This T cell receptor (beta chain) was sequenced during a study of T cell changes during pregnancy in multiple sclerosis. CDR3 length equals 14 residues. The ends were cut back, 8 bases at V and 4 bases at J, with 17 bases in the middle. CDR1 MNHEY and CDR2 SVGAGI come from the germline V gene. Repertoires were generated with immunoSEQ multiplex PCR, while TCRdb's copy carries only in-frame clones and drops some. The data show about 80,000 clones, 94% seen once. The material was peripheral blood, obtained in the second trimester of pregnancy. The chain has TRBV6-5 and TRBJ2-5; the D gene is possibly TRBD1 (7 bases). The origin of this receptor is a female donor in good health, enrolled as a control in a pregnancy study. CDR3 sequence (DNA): TGTGCCAGCCGCAGGGGGGAGCCGTCAGAGACCCAGTACTTC. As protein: CASRRGEPSETQYF.